These 12 T cell receptor beta chains share one sample of origin, sequenced in a study of shared T cell receptors in the human thymus (dated by TCRdb to about 2021). The library was obtained by the immunoSEQ multiplex PCR assay. Drawn from immuneACCESS, this table holds only the in-frame rearrangements with V and J called that TCRdb kept. Clones are partly lost; checked studies trace under half to an unresolved V gene and leave the rest unexplained. The sample yields about 380,000 clones; just under 95% were counted once. Jointly, the top ten make up approximately 0.018% of the sample. Material for sequencing was thymocytes. The receptors stem from a human donor.

The V and J genes are TRBV7-6 and TRBJ2-3, with 9 positions matching TRBD2. CDR1 is SGHVS, CDR2 FNYEAQ, per germline. Unmatched junction bases numbered 1, after V lost 2 bases and J lost 1 base. CDR3 length equals 15 residues. The CDR3 sequence: CASSLQREGTDTQYF. The CDR3 DNA follows: TGTGCCAGCAGCTTACAGCGGGAGGGCACAGATACGCAGTATTTT.

The chain combines TRBV7-2 with TRBJ2-5; 14 nucleotides align to TRBD2. Germline assignment: CDR1 SGHTA and CDR2 FQGNSA. This CDR3 is 16 amino acids long. Trimming at V came to 5 bases and at J to 5 bases, leaving 7 bases not matched to a gene. This chain's CDR3 is CASSPGLAGGIETQYF. The CDR3, as DNA: TGTGCCAGCAGCCCCGGACTAGCGGGAGGTATTGAGACCCAGTACTTC.

The chain employs TRBV19 and TRBJ1-4; 12 bases fit TRBD1. The CDR3 runs to 18 residues. J was trimmed by 4 bases and V by 3 bases; bases with no gene match: 9. Germline-derived CDR1 and CDR2 are LNHDA and SQIVND (reference sequence). The CDR3 bases are TGTGCCAGTAGTATTCTACCGGGACAGGGGGCTTTTAATGAAAAACTGTTTTTT. The encoded protein is CASSILPGQGAFNEKLFF.

The V call is TRBV4-1, the J call TRBJ1-2; D unclear. The CDR3 is 14 residues long. Deletions cut 4 bases from V and 7 bases from J, with 16 bases between. Germline V lookup: CDR1 MGHRA, CDR2 YSYEKL. CDR3 bases: TGCGCCAGCAGCCCCTTGATAAAGACGGGTGGCTACACCTTC. This encodes CASSPLIKTGGYTF.

The chain employs TRBV28 and TRBJ1-4; D unresolved. CDR3 length: 14 residues. With 6 bases removed from V and 7 bases from J, the gap between germline ends came to 15 bases. Germline lookup yields CDR1 MDHEN and CDR2 SYDVKM. CDR3 residues: CASSLVGCSEKLFF. DNA for the CDR3: TGTGCCAGCAGCCTGGTAGGGTGTAGTGAAAAACTGTTTTTT.

The CDR3 protein is CASSPLTGRVDEQFF. CDR3 nucleotide sequence: TGTGCCAGCAGCCCGCTGACCGGGCGCGTCGATGAGCAGTTCTTC. The rearrangement uses TRBV11-2 and TRBJ2-1; D remains ambiguous. Germline values: CDR1 SGHAT, CDR2 FQNNGV. V was cut by 5 bases and J by 8 bases, with 19 bases left in between. CDR3 length: 15 amino acids.

V gene TRBV19 combines with J gene TRBJ2-3, with 8 bases matching TRBD1. The CDR3 loop spans 16 amino acids. The germline V gene encodes CDR1 LNHDA and CDR2 SQIVND (reference sequence). Trimming at V came to 2 bases and at J to 5 bases, leaving 9 bases not matched to a gene. The CDR3: CASSILRQGHEDTQYF. CDR3 DNA sequence: TGTGCCAGTAGTATACTACGACAGGGGCATGAAGATACGCAGTATTTT. The full variable domain, rest sourced from reference TRBV19 and TRBJ2-3, is DGGITQSPKYLFRKEGQNVTLSCEQNLNHDAMYWYRQDPGQGLRLIYYSQIVNDFQKGDIAEGYSVSREKKESFPLTVTSAQKNPTAFYLCASSILRQGHEDTQYFGPGTRLTVL.

This rearrangement joins TRBV6-1 to TRBJ2-7; 7 nucleotides agree with TRBD2. Looked up from germline, CDR1 is MNHNS and CDR2 is SASEGT. The CDR3 loop spans 14 amino acids. V dropped 4 bases and J dropped 10; count of bases not matched to a gene: 13. CDR3 bases: TGTGCCAGCAGTGTCCGTAGCGGGCGAACCTTTCAGTACTTC. Translating it yields CASSVRSGRTFQYF.

This chain uses TRBV27 with TRBJ2-7, with D tentatively TRBD1 (6 bases). Deletions cut 0 bases from V and 1 base from J, with 19 bases between. From germline, CDR1 is MNHEY and CDR2 SMNVEV (reference sequence). This CDR3 is 18 amino acids long. CDR3 residues: CASSLSSNRTAGSYEQYF. The CDR3 DNA follows: TGTGCCAGCAGTTTATCTTCCAACCGGACAGCAGGTTCCTACGAGCAGTACTTC.

The chain's CDR3 is CASSLTPSGFQETQYF. The CDR3 DNA reads TGTGCCAGCAGTTTAACACCTAGCGGGTTTCAAGAGACCCAGTACTTC. V is TRBV27 and J is TRBJ2-5; TRBD2 matches 8 bases. The CDR3 is 16 amino acids. V trimming: 2 bases; J trimming: 2 bases; junction bases outside the gene matches: 7. Germline CDR1 reads MNHEY; CDR2 reads SMNVEV (reference sequence).

This clone appeared a single time. V is TRBV7-9 and J is TRBJ2-7, with 8 bases aligning to TRBD2. Germline V gives CDR1 SEHNR, CDR2 FQNEAQ (reference sequence). This CDR3 is built from 14 residues. V was clipped by 7 bases and J by 1 base; unmatched bases: 6. As DNA, the CDR3 is TGTGCCAGCACCCACCGGGGGGGTTCCTACGAGCAGTACTTC. It yields the protein CASTHRGGSYEQYF.

The CDR3, as DNA: TGTGCCATGTCCGAACAGGACAGGGGGCGATCCGGGGAGCTGTTTTTT. This encodes CAMSEQDRGRSGELFF. The V gene is TRBV10-3, the J gene TRBJ2-2, with 11 bases fitting TRBD1. Trimming took 9 bases from V and 6 from J; bases not matched to a gene: 12. This CDR3 has 16 amino acids. Germline V CDR1 and CDR2: ENHRY, SYGVKD.